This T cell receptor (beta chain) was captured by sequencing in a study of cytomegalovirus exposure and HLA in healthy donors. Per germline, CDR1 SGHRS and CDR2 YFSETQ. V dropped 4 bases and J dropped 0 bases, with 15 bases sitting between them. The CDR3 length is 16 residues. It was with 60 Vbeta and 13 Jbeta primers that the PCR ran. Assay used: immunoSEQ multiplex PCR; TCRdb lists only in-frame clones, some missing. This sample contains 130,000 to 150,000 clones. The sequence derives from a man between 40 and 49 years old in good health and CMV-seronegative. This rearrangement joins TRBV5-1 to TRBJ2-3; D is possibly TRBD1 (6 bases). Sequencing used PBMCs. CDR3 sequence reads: CASSSTGITSTDTQYF. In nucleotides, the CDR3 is TGCGCCAGCAGCAGCACAGGGATAACTAGCACAGATACGCAGTATTTT.